One and the same sample provided the 25 T cell receptor beta chains below, sequenced in a study of T cell responses to AZD1222 COVID-19 vaccine. Assay: immunoSEQ multiplex PCR; the TCRdb copy retains only in-frame clones and omits some. There are 110,000 to 150,000 clones in the sample; roughly nine tenths occur only once, and 1.5% to 2% lies in the top ten. The sequenced sample was peripheral blood, obtained on day 0 of AZD1222 vaccination. The source is an adult in good health.

The chain is built from TRBV30 and TRBJ1-5; D is unclear. V was shortened by 2 bases and J by 4 bases, with 12 bases between the two germline ends. Germline V gene data show CDR1 as GTSNPN and CDR2 as SVGIG (reference sequence). The CDR3 totals 14 residues. The CDR3 sequence: CAWSPSVRNQPQHF. CDR3 nucleotides: TGTGCCTGGAGTCCATCGGTCCGAAATCAGCCCCAGCATTTT.

V gene TRBV5-6 combines with J gene TRBJ2-7; D remains ambiguous. CDR3 length: 14 amino acids. The germline CDR1 and CDR2 sequences are SGHDT and YYEEEE. V shed 0 bases and J shed 3 bases, with 10 bases lying between them. The CDR3: CASSLGAGSYEQYF. DNA of the CDR3: TGTGCCAGCAGCTTGGGGGCAGGCAGCTACGAGCAGTACTTC.

This chain links TRBV7-6 with TRBJ1-5, with 7 bases lining up with TRBD1. V shed 1 base and J 6 bases; nucleotides not matched to a gene: 6. The CDR3 loop spans 15 amino acids. Germline CDR1 and CDR2: SGHVS and FNYEAQ. DNA for the CDR3: TGTGCCAGCAGCTTAGAAGGGGGCGGGAGTCAGCCCCAGCATTTT. Translation: CASSLEGGGSQPQHF.

This chain uses TRBV19 with TRBJ1-2, with D possibly TRBD1 on 5 matching bases. Germline V gene lookup returns CDR1 LNHDA and CDR2 SQIVND (reference sequence). This CDR3 region has 14 residues. V was cut by 6 bases and J by 8 bases, with 19 bases left in between. The CDR3 protein is CASSNPRVFDGYTF. The CDR3 coding sequence is TGTGCCAGTAGCAACCCCAGGGTTTTTGACGGCTACACCTTC.

The chain uses TRBV2 and TRBJ1-1; 7 positions agree with TRBD1. The V gene end was trimmed by 2 bases and the J gene end by 1 base; junction bases not matched to a gene: 4. The CDR3 has 15 residues. Germline V gene data show CDR1 as SNHLY and CDR2 as FYNNEI. CDR3: CASSEPGQANTEAFF. CDR3 coding DNA: TGTGCCAGCAGTGAACCCGGACAGGCGAACACTGAAGCTTTCTTT.

This chain joins TRBV15 and TRBJ2-7; maybe TRBD1 (5 bases). Per the germline V gene, CDR1 is LNHNV and CDR2 is YYDKDF (reference sequence). Trimming shortened V by 5 bases and J by 6 bases, and 17 bases separated the two germline ends. The CDR3 is 14 residues long. The CDR3 sequence: CATSEDRGLGEQYF. Written as DNA, the CDR3 is TGTGCCACCAGCGAAGATAGGGGTCTGGGCGAGCAGTACTTC. The variable domain in full, completed from reference TRBV15 and TRBJ2-7, reads DAMVIQNPRYQVTQFGKPVTLSCSQTLNHNVMYWYQQKSSQAPKLLFHYYDKDFNNEADTPDNFQSRRPNTSFCFLDIRSPGLGDTAMYLCATSEDRGLGEQYFGPGTRLTVT.

The V call is TRBV11-2, the J call TRBJ2-7; D uncertain. The ends were cut back, 7 bases at V and 2 bases at J, with 15 bases in the middle. Germline V gives CDR1 SGHAT, CDR2 FQNNGV. There are 14 residues in the CDR3. CDR3 region: CASNPNGPTYEQYF. The CDR3 coding sequence is TGTGCCAGCAACCCCAACGGGCCCACCTACGAGCAGTACTTC.

V is TRBV10-1 and J is TRBJ1-1, with D perhaps TRBD1 (6 bases). The V end lost 8 bases, the J end lost 2 bases, and 18 bases lay between the germline ends. The CDR3 covers 15 residues. CDR1 WNHNN and CDR2 SYGVQD come from the germline V gene (reference sequence). The CDR3 DNA sequence: TGCGCCAGCTGCCCAGGAGGGGGGCGAAACACTGAAGCTTTCTTT. Its translation is CASCPGGGRNTEAFF.

The chain carries TRBV19 and TRBJ2-2; unclear D gene. The CDR3 is made up of 14 amino acids. Trimming removed 3 bases from V and 4 bases from J, with 9 bases in between. The germline V gene encodes CDR1 LNHDA and CDR2 SQIVND (reference sequence). The CDR3 region is CASSILATTGELFF. The CDR3 region has the DNA TGTGCCAGTAGTATTTTGGCAACCACCGGGGAGCTGTTTTTT.

The rearrangement links TRBV7-2 to TRBJ2-3; 9 nucleotides agree with TRBD2. The CDR3 is 14 residues long. The junction had 11 bases not matched to a gene; V was cut back by 6 bases and J by 10 bases. Germline loops: CDR1 SGHTA, CDR2 FQGNSA. CDR3 loop: CASRPGLASVAQYF. The DNA of the CDR3 is TGTGCCAGCAGACCGGGACTAGCCTCTGTCGCGCAGTATTTT.

Remarks on this clone: At the DNA level, this CDR3 is encoded by other sequences in the same sample as well. V and J are TRBV12-3 or TRBV12-4 and TRBJ2-5; the D is unclear. The V end was cut by 6 bases, the J end by 5 bases, with 7 bases between. CDR3 length equals 11 residues. Here the CDR3 DNA reads TGTGCCAGCAGCCTTGGTGAGACCCAGTACTTC. Residues: CASSLGETQYF.

V usage is TRBV6-5 and J usage is TRBJ1-2; possible D gene TRBD1, 5 bases. The V gene's germline CDR1 is MNHEY and CDR2 SVGAGI. Trimming shortened V by 6 bases and J by 8 bases, and 13 bases separated the two germline ends. This CDR3 has 12 residues. For the CDR3, the DNA is TGTGCCAGCAGCCAAGGAGGGGTCGGCTACACCTTC. Protein sequence: CASSQGGVGYTF.

The table lists this clone with a count of one. The chain carries TRBV24-1 and TRBJ2-5, with 9 bases matching TRBD1. Germline V gives CDR1 KGHDR, CDR2 SFDVKD. The V gene end was trimmed by 1 base and the J gene end by 5 bases; junction bases not matched to a gene: 13. There are 18 residues in the CDR3. In DNA, the CDR3 is TGTGCCACCAGTGATTTAGTTAGTAGGACAGGGGTAGACGAGACCCAGTACTTC. It encodes CATSDLVSRTGVDETQYF.

There are a few counts of this clone. The genes are TRBV5-4 and TRBJ2-7, with D perhaps given as TRBD1 or TRBD2 (6 bases each). CDR1 is SGHNT and CDR2 is YYREEE in the germline V gene (reference sequence). The V and J ends lost 2 bases and 4 bases respectively, with 10 bases between them. The CDR3 runs to 13 residues. The CDR3 here is CASSFGGLYEQYF. For the CDR3, the DNA is TGTGCCAGCAGCTTTGGGGGGCTGTACGAGCAGTACTTC.

V and J are TRBV18 and TRBJ2-5, with D unresolved. The CDR3 totals 14 residues. The V gene lost 0 bases and the J gene lost 3 bases, with 8 bases spanning the gap. Per germline, CDR1 KGHSH and CDR2 LQKENI. The CDR3 sequence: CASSPPSVKETQYF. CDR3 in DNA: TGTGCCAGCTCACCACCGTCAGTGAAAGAGACCCAGTACTTC.

CDR3 coding DNA: TGTGCCAGCACTCCCGGAAATAGCAATCAGCCCCAGCATTTT. Encoded protein: CASTPGNSNQPQHF. This sequence joins TRBV28 and TRBJ1-5, with D uncertain. With 7 bases removed from V and 0 bases from J, the gap between germline ends came to 10 bases. CDR1 MDHEN and CDR2 SYDVKM come from the germline V gene. This CDR3 contains 14 residues. The full variable domain, with the rest looked up from reference TRBV28 and TRBJ1-5, is DVKVTQSSRYLVKRTGEKVFLECVQDMDHENMFWYRQDPGLGLRLIYFSYDVKMKEKGDIPEGYSVSREKKERFSLILESASTNQTSMYLCASTPGNSNQPQHFGDGTRLSIL.

The rearrangement joins TRBV4-1 to TRBJ1-1; 10 nucleotides align to TRBD1. V lost 4 bases, J lost 6 bases, and 8 bases stayed unmatched. The CDR3 length is 15 residues. Germline CDR1 and CDR2: MGHRA and YSYEKL. CDR3 in amino acids: CASSRMSTGGSEAFF. The CDR3, as DNA: TGCGCCAGCAGCCGAATGTCGACAGGGGGCTCTGAAGCTTTCTTT.

This chain joins TRBV7-2 and TRBJ2-1; D may be TRBD1 (5 bases). Germline V gene lookup returns CDR1 SGHTA and CDR2 FQGNSA. Trimming took off 6 bases at V and 10 bases at J, with 16 bases between the two ends. This CDR3 has 13 amino acids. CDR3 bases: TGTGCCAGCAGATCCAGGGTGTCAGGCGAGCAGTTCTTC. It is translated as CASRSRVSGEQFF.

J is TRBJ2-7 and V is TRBV15, with 8 bases matching TRBD1. Looked up from germline, CDR1 is LNHNV and CDR2 is YYDKDF (reference sequence). This CDR3 is 14 amino acids long. V was clipped by 2 bases and J by 4 bases; unmatched bases: 4. This chain's CDR3 is CATSRMDRVYEQYF. The CDR3 DNA sequence: TGTGCCACCAGCAGAATGGACAGGGTATACGAGCAGTACTTC.

The rearrangement uses TRBV5-6 and TRBJ2-3, with D possibly matching TRBD2 (6 bases). This CDR3 comprises 16 residues. Trimming took off 2 bases at V and 3 bases at J, with 16 bases between the two ends. CDR1 SGHDT and CDR2 YYEEEE come from the germline V gene. The CDR3 spells CASSLISGRGTDTQYF. The CDR3 DNA follows: TGTGCCAGCAGCTTAATTAGCGGAAGGGGTACAGATACGCAGTATTTT.

J is TRBJ2-7 and V is TRBV5-4, with 8 bases fitting TRBD1. This CDR3 spans 13 amino acids. Germline CDR1 and CDR2: SGHNT and YYREEE (reference sequence). Trimming cost V 1 base and J 4 bases; bases outside gene matches: 1. The CDR3 region is CASSLYRGYEQYF. CDR3 in DNA: TGTGCCAGCAGCTTGTACAGGGGGTACGAGCAGTACTTC. Complete variable domain (other parts from reference TRBV5-4 and TRBJ2-7): ETGVTQSPTHLIKTRGQQVTLRCSSQSGHNTVSWYQQALGQGPQFIFQYYREEENGRGNFPPRFSGLQFPNYSSELNVNALELDDSALYLCASSLYRGYEQYFGPGTRLTVT.

The CDR3: CALQGTGANVLTF. The CDR3 coding sequence is TGTGCTTTACAGGGGACTGGGGCCAACGTCCTGACTTTC. V is TRBV7-9 and J is TRBJ2-6; 7 bases are a match to TRBD1. Germline CDR1 reads SEHNR; CDR2 reads FQNEAQ (reference sequence). This CDR3 is 13 amino acids long.

The V gene is TRBV23-1, the J gene TRBJ1-5; the match to TRBD1 covers 11 bases. TRBV23-1 is an ORF, and what it does is uncertain. The V segment lost 5 bases and the J segment 4 bases; nucleotides outside the gene matches: 10. The CDR3 loop spans 17 amino acids. The CDR3 loop is CASSTGQGAFQNQPQHF. The CDR3 region has the DNA TGCGCCAGCAGTACCGGACAGGGGGCATTCCAAAATCAGCCCCAGCATTTT.

The chain uses TRBV6-4 and TRBJ2-7; D remains unclear. Per germline, CDR1 MRHNA and CDR2 SNTAGT. With 8 bases removed from V and 2 bases from J, the gap between germline ends came to 25 bases. The CDR3 covers 17 residues. The CDR3 is CASRPPTGRSYPYEQYF. CDR3 bases: TGTGCCAGCCGCCCCCCAACGGGCAGATCCTACCCCTACGAGCAGTACTTC.

This clone was seen once. The chain uses TRBV7-2 and TRBJ2-7, with 8 nucleotides matching TRBD2. CDR1 and CDR2 from the germline V gene are SGHTA and FQGNSA. This CDR3 region has 15 residues. J was trimmed by 0 bases and V by 1 base; bases with no gene match: 2. The DNA for the CDR3 is TGTGCCAGCAGCTTAGGTCGGGGGGGCTCCTACGAGCAGTACTTC. This encodes CASSLGRGGSYEQYF.